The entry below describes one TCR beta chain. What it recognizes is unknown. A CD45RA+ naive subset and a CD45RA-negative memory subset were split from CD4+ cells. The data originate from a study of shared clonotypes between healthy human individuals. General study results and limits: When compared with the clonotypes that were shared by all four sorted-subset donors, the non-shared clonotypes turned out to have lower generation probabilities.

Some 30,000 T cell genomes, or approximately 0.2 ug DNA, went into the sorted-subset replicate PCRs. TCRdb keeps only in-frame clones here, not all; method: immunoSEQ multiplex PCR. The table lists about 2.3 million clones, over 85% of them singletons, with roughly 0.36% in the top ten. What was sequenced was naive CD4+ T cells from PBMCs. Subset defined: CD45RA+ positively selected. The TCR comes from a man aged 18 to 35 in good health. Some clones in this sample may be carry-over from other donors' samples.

This CDR3 reads CASTNRGTQYF. The CDR3 DNA is TGTGCCAGTACCAACCGAGGGACCCAGTACTTC. The J gene is TRBJ2-5, the V gene TRBV19; the D is unclear. This CDR3 is 11 amino acids long. Germline V gene lookup returns CDR1 LNHDA and CDR2 SQIVND (reference sequence). V lost 7 bases, J lost 7 bases, and 10 bases lay in between.